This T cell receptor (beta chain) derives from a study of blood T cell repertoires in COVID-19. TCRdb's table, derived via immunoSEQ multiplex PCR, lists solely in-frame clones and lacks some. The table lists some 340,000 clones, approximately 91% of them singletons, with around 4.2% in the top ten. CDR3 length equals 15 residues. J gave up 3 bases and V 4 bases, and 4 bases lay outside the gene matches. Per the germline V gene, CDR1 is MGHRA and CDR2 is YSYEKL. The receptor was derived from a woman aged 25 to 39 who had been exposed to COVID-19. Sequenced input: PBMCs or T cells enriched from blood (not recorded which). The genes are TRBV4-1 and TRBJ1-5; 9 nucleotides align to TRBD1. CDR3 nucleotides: TGCGCCAGCAGCCGGGGACAGGGCGTCAATCAGCCCCAGCATTTT. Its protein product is CASSRGQGVNQPQHF.